A single sample gave rise to the 10 T cell receptor beta chains below, sequenced in a study of T-cell reconstitution after alpha-beta-depleted transplantation in children. During its preparation, the TCRbeta library received unique molecular identifiers. TCRdb independently ran MiXCR on the PCR reads; one entry per CDR3 protein. The sample consists of 250,000 to 300,000 distinct CDR3 sequences, under 14% of them appearing once. Sequences were derived from peripheral blood, sampled 180 days after TCRalphabeta/CD19-depleted stem cell transplant. All receptors come from a male patient between 2 and 10 years old who had a stem cell transplant for chronic granulomatous disease, so the T cells may come from the graft donor.

This clonotype was seen many times. The chain couples TRBV5-1 to TRBJ1-6, with D tentatively TRBD1 (5 bases). The length of the CDR3 is 15 residues. Germline V gene lookup returns CDR1 SGHRS and CDR2 YFSETQ. V lost 0 bases to trimming and J lost 2 bases, with 6 bases between them. CDR3 loop: CASSLGTTYNSPLHF. CDR3 sequence (DNA): TGCGCCAGCAGCTTGGGGACAACCTATAATTCACCCCTCCACTTT.

This clonotype was seen ten or more times. The rearrangement uses TRBV19 and TRBJ2-7; D possibly uses TRBD1 or TRBD2 (6 bases each). The CDR3 is made up of 13 amino acids. V was trimmed by 10 bases and J by 3 bases, leaving 16 bases between them. Germline CDR1 and CDR2: LNHDA and SQIVND (reference sequence). CDR3 amino acids: CATRQAGRYEQYF. Here the CDR3 DNA reads TGTGCCACCAGACAGGCGGGGCGCTACGAGCAGTACTTC. The variable domain in full, completed from reference TRBV19 and TRBJ2-7, reads DGGITQSPKYLFRKEGQNVTLSCEQNLNHDAMYWYRQDPGQGLRLIYYSQIVNDFQKGDIAEGYSVSREKKESFPLTVTSAQKNPTAFYLCATRQAGRYEQYFGPGTRLTVT.

This clonotype was seen many times. This rearrangement joins TRBV28 to TRBJ2-1, with 11 bases aligning to TRBD2. Germline trimming cut 5 bases from V and 6 bases from J; bases unmatched to any gene: 6. This CDR3 contains 15 residues. Germline lookup yields CDR1 MDHEN and CDR2 SYDVKM. CDR3 nucleotide sequence: TGTGCCAGCAGTCTAACTAGCGGGAGCCCCAATGAGCAGTTCTTC. Translated: CASSLTSGSPNEQFF.

This clonotype was seen at least ten times. The V call is TRBV29-1, the J call TRBJ1-3, with D tentatively TRBD1 (5 bases). The CDR3 is made up of 11 amino acids. V lost 4 bases and J lost 8, with 9 bases in between. CDR1 is SQVTM and CDR2 is ANQGSEA in the germline V gene. The CDR3 here is CSVVGGDTIYF. CDR3 DNA: TGCAGCGTTGTGGGGGGAGACACCATATATTTT.

Many counts were recorded for this clonotype. V usage is TRBV9 and J usage is TRBJ2-1; no clear D. This CDR3 comprises 12 residues. Germline V gene sequence: CDR1 SGDLS, CDR2 YYNGEE. V was pared by 1 base and J by 7 bases, with 6 bases between. The CDR3: CASSVYGNEQFF. In nucleotides, the CDR3 is TGTGCCAGCAGCGTATATGGAAATGAGCAGTTCTTC.

Many counts were recorded for this clonotype. V is TRBV4-1 and J is TRBJ2-2, with D possibly TRBD1 on 5 matching bases. The germline V gene encodes CDR1 MGHRA and CDR2 YSYEKL. Trimming removed 0 bases from V and 3 bases from J, with 20 bases in between. The CDR3 sequence is 19 residues long. DNA for the CDR3: TGCGCCAGCAGCCAAGATCTACATCGGACATACAAGCACACCGGGGAGCTGTTTTTT. As protein: CASSQDLHRTYKHTGELFF.

As to this clonotype: A read error is possible here, since a much larger clone lies one base away. CDR3 amino acids: CASSQRGGATDMQYF. In DNA, the CDR3 is TGTGCCAGCAGCCAGCGGGGGGGCGCCACAGATATGCAGTATTTT. The rearrangement joins TRBV13 to TRBJ2-3; 10 bases are a match to TRBD2. This CDR3 spans 15 amino acids. The germline gives CDR1 PRHDT, CDR2 FYEKMQ (reference sequence).

This clonotype was seen repeatedly, ten times or more. The rearrangement links TRBV5-6 to TRBJ2-7, with D possibly being TRBD2 (5 bases). The V gene lost 1 base and the J gene lost 7 bases, with 12 bases spanning the gap. CDR3 size: 13 residues. Germline V CDR1 and CDR2: SGHDT, YYEEEE. DNA of the CDR3: TGTGCCAGCAGCTTGATCGATGGGAGTGAGCAGTACTTC. Translating it yields CASSLIDGSEQYF.

The chain couples TRBV19 to TRBJ2-1; 7 nucleotides agree with TRBD2. Germline V gene lookup returns CDR1 LNHDA and CDR2 SQIVND (reference sequence). V lost 3 bases, J lost 7 bases, and 6 bases stayed unmatched. This CDR3 contains 14 residues. The CDR3 protein is CASSIDSGLNEQFF. The DNA for the CDR3 is TGTGCCAGTAGTATTGATAGCGGGTTAAATGAGCAGTTCTTC.

On this clonotype: This may stem from a read error, because a much larger clone lies one nucleotide away. V and J are TRBV5-4 and TRBJ1-5; 8 positions agree with TRBD1. V shed 2 bases, J shed 6 bases, and the junction held 7 bases outside the gene matches. The V gene's germline CDR1 is SGHNT and CDR2 YYREEE (reference sequence). The CDR3 loop spans 15 amino acids. CDR3 sequence reads: CASSFWPGGSQPQHF. In DNA, the CDR3 is TGTGCCAGCAGCTTCTGGCCAGGGGGCTCTCAGCCCCAGCATTTT.